This T cell receptor beta chain was captured by sequencing in a study of T-cell reconstitution after alpha-beta-depleted transplantation in children. This clonotype was observed many times. The TCRbeta library incorporated unique molecular identifiers. TCRdb re-called the PCR reads with MiXCR, one entry per CDR3 protein. The sample contains 600,000 to 700,000 distinct CDR3 sequences, roughly 15% of which appear only once. Between the trimmed V and J ends, which lost 7 bases and 7 bases, there was a span of 11 bases. This CDR3 has 11 residues. CDR1 and CDR2 from the germline V gene are SQVTM and ANQGSEA.

The input for sequencing was PBMCs from the stem cell graft donor, taken from the stem cell graft. The V and J genes are TRBV29-1 and TRBJ2-1; TRBD1 might be the D (7 bases). The TCR was taken from a human donor who donated a stem cell graft to a child with acute myeloid leukemia. The CDR3 coding sequence is TGCAGCGGCGGGACAGCGAATGAGCAGTTCTTC. This codes for CSGGTANEQFF.